The 23 T cell receptor beta chains reported below all come from one sample, sequenced in a study of blood T cell repertoires in COVID-19. Assay used: immunoSEQ multiplex PCR; TCRdb lists only in-frame clones, some missing. The sample includes hundreds of thousands of clones, 75% to 85% seen only once; the top ten take 1.3%. The material sequenced was peripheral blood. Receptor source: a woman in her twenties or thirties with COVID-19, enrolled during active disease.

This rearrangement joins TRBV5-4 to TRBJ2-7, with 9 bases matching TRBD2. Trimming removed 3 bases from V and 7 bases from J; junction bases left unmatched: 8. Germline CDR1 and CDR2: SGHNT and YYREEE (reference sequence). This CDR3 spans 14 amino acids. The CDR3 is CASSSLAGVGEQYF. In nucleotides, the CDR3 is TGTGCCAGCAGCTCCTTAGCGGGAGTAGGGGAGCAGTACTTC.

This rearrangement joins TRBV2 to TRBJ1-4; maybe TRBD1 (6 bases). In germline, CDR1 is SNHLY, CDR2 FYNNEI. Trimming shortened V by 4 bases and J by 5 bases, and 11 bases separated the two germline ends. The CDR3 is 14 residues long. The CDR3 is CASSATGRNEKLFF. CDR3 DNA: TGTGCCAGCAGTGCGACAGGCAGAAATGAAAAACTGTTTTTT.

The chain joins TRBV12-5 to TRBJ1-2; 11 bases line up with TRBD1. J was trimmed by 4 bases and V by 6 bases; bases with no gene match: 4. This CDR3 has 14 residues. Germline lookup yields CDR1 LGHNT and CDR2 FRNRAP. CDR3 protein: CASGPGQGVYGYTF. The CDR3 coding sequence is TGTGCTAGTGGGCCGGGACAGGGGGTCTATGGCTACACCTTC.

This clone showed up just a few times. The chain has TRBV2 and TRBJ2-1, with 10 bases aligning to TRBD2. The germline V gene has CDR1 SNHLY and CDR2 FYNNEI. V shed 5 bases, J shed 10 bases, and the junction held 8 bases outside the gene matches. CDR3 length equals 14 residues. DNA of the CDR3: TGTGCCAGCAGTACTCTAGCGGGAGAAGGAGAGCAGTTCTTC. Protein product: CASSTLAGEGEQFF.

V and J are TRBV5-1 and TRBJ2-1, with D possibly TRBD1 on 6 matching bases. From germline, CDR1 is SGHRS and CDR2 YFSETQ. This CDR3 is 16 amino acids long. Between the trimmed V and J ends, which lost 3 bases and 5 bases, there was a span of 18 bases. Here the CDR3 reads CASSSTGFTTNNEQFF. For the CDR3, the DNA is TGCGCCAGCAGCTCGACAGGTTTTACTACTAACAATGAGCAGTTCTTC.

The V gene is TRBV5-4, the J gene TRBJ2-7; D unclear. CDR3 length equals 14 residues. Trimming stripped 1 base from V and 7 bases from J, with 15 bases between. Germline loops: CDR1 SGHNT, CDR2 YYREEE (reference sequence). The CDR3 protein is CASSLKSDFGEQYF. In DNA form, the CDR3 reads TGTGCCAGCAGCTTGAAGAGCGACTTTGGGGAGCAGTACTTC.

About this clone: The junction does not match germline at one end; this may be a read error. V usage is TRBV7-3 and J usage is TRBJ2-2; D may be TRBD1 (5 bases). In germline, CDR1 is SGHTA, CDR2 FQGTGA. This CDR3 comprises 15 residues. The CDR3 region has the DNA TGTGCCAGCAGCTTAATCGCAGGGAACGCCGGGGAGCTGTTTTTT. Protein sequence: CASSLIAGNAGELFF.

The chain has TRBV29-1 and TRBJ1-2, with 7 bases aligning to TRBD1. The CDR3 has 12 amino acids. J lost 2 bases, V lost 7 bases, and 4 bases had no gene match. Germline CDR1 and CDR2: SQVTM and ANQGSEA. CDR3 amino acids: CSALTGNYGYTF. CDR3 bases: TGCAGCGCTCTGACAGGGAACTATGGCTACACCTTC.

V is TRBV15 and J is TRBJ1-5, with a weak D call TRBD1 (5 bases). The ends were cut back, 1 base at V and 5 bases at J, with 12 bases in the middle. Germline V gene sequence: CDR1 LNHNV, CDR2 YYDKDF (reference sequence). The CDR3 runs 15 residues. The CDR3 DNA is TGTGCCACCAGCAGAGCAAGACAGCAGGATCAGCCCCAGCATTTT. Protein: CATSRARQQDQPQHF.

This sequence joins TRBV19 and TRBJ1-2, with 8 bases aligning to TRBD1. This CDR3 has 14 amino acids. J was trimmed by 7 bases and V by 6 bases; bases with no gene match: 10. Germline V gene sequence: CDR1 LNHDA, CDR2 SQIVND (reference sequence). The CDR3 coding sequence is TGTGCCAGTAGGCACAGGGGGGGGCAGGTTGGCTACACCTTC. This gives the protein CASRHRGGQVGYTF.

As concerns this clone: One end of the junction varies from germline; a read error may be responsible. V usage is TRBV6-5 and J usage is TRBJ1-2; TRBD1 aligns across 7 bases. This CDR3 is 15 amino acids long. The germline gives CDR1 MNHEY, CDR2 SVGAGI. CDR3 coding DNA: TGTGCCAGCAGTTACCATAAGACAGGGAACTCTGGCTACACCTTC. This codes for CASSYHKTGNSGYTF.

This clone is a singleton in its sample. The chain uses TRBV5-1 and TRBJ1-4; possibly TRBD1 for D (5 bases). The CDR3 extends over 16 amino acids. With 4 bases removed from V and 8 bases from J, the gap between germline ends came to 21 bases. Germline CDR1 SGHRS, CDR2 YFSETQ. CDR3 coding DNA: TGCGCCAGCAGCGGCGGCCTCGGAGGGGATCTGGAAAAACTGTTTTTT. The encoded protein is CASSGGLGGDLEKLFF.

The chain carries TRBV7-9 and TRBJ2-5, with 8 nucleotides matching TRBD2. The ends lost 1 base at V and 2 bases at J; junction bases unmatched: 6. Germline values: CDR1 SEHNR, CDR2 FQNEAQ (reference sequence). The CDR3 is made up of 16 amino acids. The CDR3 nucleotides read TGTGCCAGCAGCTTAGAAGCGGGGGAGTATCAAGAGACCCAGTACTTC. Amino acid sequence: CASSLEAGEYQETQYF.

This chain joins TRBV5-4 and TRBJ2-1; D is unresolved. CDR3 length equals 15 residues. Germline assignment: CDR1 SGHNT and CDR2 YYREEE (reference sequence). V lost 0 bases and J lost 6, with 13 bases in between. The CDR3 region has the DNA TGTGCCAGCAGCTTGGTGCCAGGCCCCGGCAATGAGCAGTTCTTC. The encoded protein is CASSLVPGPGNEQFF.

The CDR3 protein is CASSMPGLAYEQYF. The CDR3 nucleotides are TGTGCCAGCAGCATGCCGGGACTAGCCTACGAGCAGTACTTC. The rearrangement uses TRBV5-6 and TRBJ2-7; TRBD2 matches at 8 bases. The J segment lost 2 bases and the V segment lost 4 bases, leaving 5 bases of the junction unmatched. The CDR3 sequence is 14 residues long. CDR1 is SGHDT and CDR2 is YYEEEE in the germline V gene.

CDR3 nucleotide sequence: TGTGCCAGCAGGGGAGGACGGCCGTTCACTGAAGCTTTCTTT. It translates to CASRGGRPFTEAFF. The V gene is TRBV28, the J gene TRBJ1-1, with unresolved D. The CDR3 loop spans 14 amino acids. V lost 6 bases and J 4 bases, leaving 15 bases between the germline ends. Germline V gives CDR1 MDHEN, CDR2 SYDVKM.

The rearrangement joins TRBV6-4 to TRBJ1-5, with 7 bases matching TRBD1. The J segment lost 0 bases and the V segment lost 4 bases, leaving 12 bases of the junction unmatched. Germline V gene data show CDR1 as MRHNA and CDR2 as SNTAGT. The CDR3 loop spans 18 amino acids. The CDR3 reads CASSGPCIAGGSNQPQHF. The CDR3 nucleotides are TGTGCCAGCAGTGGCCCCTGCATCGCAGGGGGTAGCAATCAGCCCCAGCATTTT.

This chain uses TRBV10-3 with TRBJ2-1, with TRBD1 matching over 7 bases. Germline trimming cut 6 bases from V and 8 bases from J; bases unmatched to any gene: 7. Germline V CDR1 and CDR2: ENHRY, SYGVKD. The CDR3 totals 13 residues. As DNA, the CDR3 is TGTGCCATCAGCGCAGACAGGGACGATGAGCAGTTCTTC. Translation: CAISADRDDEQFF.

This chain uses TRBV5-1 with TRBJ2-3; D may be TRBD2 (5 bases). The CDR3 spans 15 residues. The V end lost 0 bases, the J end lost 3 bases, and 11 bases lay between the germline ends. Germline values: CDR1 SGHRS, CDR2 YFSETQ. CDR3 protein: CASSLDPRETDTQYF. CDR3 coding DNA: TGCGCCAGCAGCTTGGACCCCCGGGAAACAGATACGCAGTATTTT.

The rearrangement links TRBV7-9 to TRBJ2-7; 9 nucleotides line up with TRBD1. Germline-derived CDR1 and CDR2 are SEHNR and FQNEAQ (reference sequence). This CDR3 region has 12 residues. V was pared by 8 bases and J by 7 bases, with 6 bases of the junction left unmatched. CDR3 residues: CASGTGTGEQYF. CDR3 nucleotide sequence: TGTGCCAGCGGGACAGGGACTGGAGAGCAGTACTTC.

About this clone: One end of the junction varies from germline; a read error may be responsible. The rearrangement links TRBV10-3 to TRBJ2-6; TRBD2 matches 8 bases. Germline-derived CDR1 and CDR2 are ENHRY and SYGVKD. The CDR3 loop spans 15 amino acids. Here the CDR3 reads CAISGGVSGANVLTF. The CDR3 bases are TGTGCCATCAGCGGGGGGGTTTCTGGTGCCAACGTCCTGACTTTC.

This clone has a count of ten or more. The chain couples TRBV19 to TRBJ1-3, with D unclear. V was cut by 3 bases and J by 0 bases, with 6 bases left in between. The germline V gene encodes CDR1 LNHDA and CDR2 SQIVND (reference sequence). The CDR3 has 14 amino acids. The CDR3, as DNA: TGTGCCAGTAGTATGGCAGTCTCTGGAAACACCATATATTTT. The encoded protein is CASSMAVSGNTIYF. Full variable domain (rest looked up from reference TRBV19 and TRBJ1-3): DGGITQSPKYLFRKEGQNVTLSCEQNLNHDAMYWYRQDPGQGLRLIYYSQIVNDFQKGDIAEGYSVSREKKESFPLTVTSAQKNPTAFYLCASSMAVSGNTIYFGEGSWLTVV.

A few counts support this clone. The chain combines TRBV7-9 with TRBJ1-2; 9 bases fit TRBD1. The CDR3 contains 19 residues. In germline, CDR1 is SEHNR, CDR2 FQNEAQ (reference sequence). V lost 5 bases, J lost 4 bases, and 20 bases stayed unmatched. In DNA form, the CDR3 reads TGTGCCAGCAGCGCCATCAGAGGCTCCGGGACAGGGCGCAGCTATGGCTACACCTTC. The encoded protein is CASSAIRGSGTGRSYGYTF.